The 20 T cell receptor beta chains given below trace back to one sample, sequenced in a study of PD-1 blockade in classical Hodgkin lymphoma. Relapse was seen in all patients after autologous stem cell transplantation, and brentuximab vedotin exposure was variable. Assay used: immunoSEQ multiplex PCR; TCRdb lists only in-frame clones, some missing. This sample has around 27,000 clones, with around 80% found just once. This specimen was peripheral blood mononuclear cells (PBMCs), taken before the second cycle of nivolumab. The source is a human donor with classical Hodgkin lymphoma.

The chain links TRBV11-2 to TRBJ1-5, with a weak D call TRBD1 (5 bases). Deletions cut 5 bases from V and 4 bases from J, with 18 bases between. The germline V gene has CDR1 SGHAT and CDR2 FQNNGV. This CDR3 has 16 amino acids. In DNA form, the CDR3 reads TGTGCCAGCAGCGGTGGGGCCGCTTTACGGAATCAGCCCCAGCATTTT. Encoded protein: CASSGGAALRNQPQHF.

This clone was detected a few times. The rearrangement joins TRBV4-3 to TRBJ2-7; D possibly corresponds to TRBD2 (6 bases). Trimming stripped 1 base from V and 0 bases from J, with 10 bases between. Germline CDR1 LGHNA, CDR2 YSLEER. The CDR3 extends over 15 amino acids. CDR3 region: CASSQVPGSSYEQYF. The CDR3 DNA sequence: TGCGCCAGCAGCCAAGTCCCCGGGAGCTCCTACGAGCAGTACTTC.

The chain employs TRBV4-3 and TRBJ2-1, with 8 bases matching TRBD1. Germline lookup yields CDR1 LGHNA and CDR2 YSLEER. The trim removed 0 bases at V and 7 bases at J, leaving 11 bases unmatched. This CDR3 spans 17 amino acids. The CDR3 loop reads CASSQDIPRWTGNEQFF. In DNA, the CDR3 is TGCGCCAGCAGCCAAGATATACCTCGGTGGACAGGGAATGAGCAGTTCTTC.

This clone came up once. The chain has TRBV6-4 and TRBJ1-1, with D perhaps TRBD1 (5 bases). The length of the CDR3 is 15 residues. Trimming removed 6 bases at V and 6 bases at J, with 20 bases between. The germline CDR1 and CDR2 sequences are MRHNA and SNTAGT. The CDR3 DNA sequence: TGTGCCAGCAGACAAACTGCAGGGACGGAAGCTGAAGCTTTCTTT. It codes for CASRQTAGTEAEAFF.

The chain recombines TRBV4-1 with TRBJ2-3; no clear D gene. Germline V CDR1 and CDR2: MGHRA, YSYEKL. The CDR3 loop spans 14 amino acids. Trimming took off 5 bases at V and 2 bases at J, with 11 bases between the two ends. The CDR3 DNA sequence: TGCGCCAGCAGCTTTGGAAGTTTCACAGATACGCAGTATTTT. This translates into CASSFGSFTDTQYF.

This chain links TRBV29-1 with TRBJ1-2; the D is unclear. CDR1 and CDR2 from the germline V gene are SQVTM and ANQGSEA. The CDR3 has 13 amino acids. V was clipped by 0 bases and J by 5 bases, with 10 bases between them. The CDR3 DNA sequence: TGCAGCGTTGAAGACCCAACAGCGTATGGCTACACCTTC. Translating gives CSVEDPTAYGYTF.

The J gene is TRBJ1-3, the V gene TRBV6-5, with D possibly matching TRBD1 (6 bases). The CDR3 extends over 15 amino acids. V dropped 5 bases and J dropped 4 bases, with 15 bases sitting between them. Germline V gene lookup returns CDR1 MNHEY and CDR2 SVGAGI. The CDR3 coding sequence is TGTGCCAGCAGTGGGGGGGACACCCGAGGAAACACCATATATTTT. Amino acids: CASSGGDTRGNTIYF.

V gene TRBV7-2 combines with J gene TRBJ2-5, with TRBD2 as a possible D gene (5 bases). The CDR3 is made up of 12 amino acids. Trimming left V 5 bases short and J 9 bases short, with 13 bases between. Germline CDR1 and CDR2: SGHTA and FQGNSA. The CDR3 loop is CASSAPGFSQYF. Here the CDR3 DNA reads TGTGCCAGCAGCGCCCCGGGGTTTTCCCAGTACTTC.

The CDR3 region has the DNA TGTGCCAGCACTCGGGGGTCCGGGGGGGAGACCCAGTACTTC. It yields the protein CASTRGSGGETQYF. The rearrangement links TRBV7-2 to TRBJ2-5; TRBD2 matches at 7 bases. V trimming: 7 bases; J trimming: 5 bases; junction bases outside the gene matches: 10. The CDR3 consists of 14 residues. Germline-derived CDR1 and CDR2 are SGHTA and FQGNSA.

The chain carries TRBV9 and TRBJ1-2; D is possibly TRBD1 (6 bases). Germline CDR1 reads SGDLS; CDR2 reads YYNGEE. This CDR3 has 13 residues. The V end lost 4 bases, the J end lost 5 bases, and 12 bases lay between the germline ends. The CDR3 here is CASSTRQGYGYTF. CDR3 coding DNA: TGTGCCAGCAGCACCCGCCAGGGGTATGGCTACACCTTC.

The V call is TRBV29-1, the J call TRBJ1-4, with 9 bases matching TRBD1. The V gene end was trimmed by 7 bases and the J gene end by 8 bases; junction bases not matched to a gene: 5. The germline V gene has CDR1 SQVTM and CDR2 ANQGSEA. There are 12 residues in the CDR3. In nucleotides, the CDR3 is TGCAGCGCCGGGACAGGGAAGGAAAAACTGTTTTTT. Its protein is CSAGTGKEKLFF.

V and J are TRBV7-2 and TRBJ2-5, with 8 bases aligning to TRBD2. Germline CDR1 reads SGHTA; CDR2 reads FQGNSA. J gave up 5 bases and V 4 bases, and 12 bases lay outside the gene matches. The CDR3 runs to 16 residues. CDR3 bases: TGTGCCAGCAGCTCTAACGGACCGGGGGGGTGGGAGACCCAGTACTTC. Protein sequence: CASSSNGPGGWETQYF.

This clone was seen more than once but under ten times. J is TRBJ1-2 and V is TRBV7-9; D is unresolved. Trimming removed 6 bases at V and 5 bases at J, with 19 bases between. CDR3 length equals 15 residues. CDR1 is SEHNR, CDR2 FQNEAQ, per germline (reference sequence). The CDR3 nucleotides read TGTGCCAGCAGTTCGGGGAGTAACGCTGTTTATGGCTACACCTTC. Its protein is CASSSGSNAVYGYTF.

This clone was seen once. This sequence joins TRBV7-9 and TRBJ2-3; TRBD1 aligns across 7 bases. The V segment lost 1 base and the J segment 5 bases; nucleotides outside the gene matches: 6. Germline CDR1 reads SEHNR; CDR2 reads FQNEAQ (reference sequence). This CDR3 comprises 15 residues. The CDR3 protein is CASSLGQGVGDTQYF. Here the CDR3 DNA reads TGTGCCAGCAGCTTAGGACAGGGTGTAGGAGATACGCAGTATTTT.

The chain recombines TRBV7-6 with TRBJ2-2; D could derive from TRBD1 or TRBD2 (5 bases each). This CDR3 has 15 residues. The ends were cut back, 2 bases at V and 5 bases at J, with 12 bases in the middle. Germline lookup yields CDR1 SGHVS and CDR2 FNYEAQ. Here the CDR3 reads CASSLSQGGTGELFF. The CDR3 nucleotides are TGTGCCAGCAGCTTATCGCAGGGCGGGACCGGGGAGCTGTTTTTT.

The chain couples TRBV14 to TRBJ2-7, with 7 bases lining up with TRBD1. The CDR3 has 14 residues. CDR1 and CDR2 from the germline V gene are SGHDN and FVKESK. The V and J ends lost 5 bases and 5 bases, in that order; junction bases with no gene match: 9. The CDR3 spells CASSYPTGFHEQYF. Here the CDR3 DNA reads TGTGCCAGCAGCTATCCGACAGGGTTTCACGAGCAGTACTTC.

The rearrangement links TRBV7-9 to TRBJ2-5, with 10 bases lining up with TRBD2. This CDR3 is 14 amino acids long. Per the germline V gene, CDR1 is SEHNR and CDR2 is FQNEAQ (reference sequence). V lost 2 bases, J lost 9 bases, and 6 bases stayed unmatched. The CDR3 DNA sequence: TGTGCCAGCAGCTTATTAGCGGGGGGCCAGGCCCAGTACTTC. This encodes CASSLLAGGQAQYF.

For the CDR3, the DNA is TGCGCCAGCAGCCCGCTTGTCGGCGGGGGGGCGGAAGAGACCCAGTACTTC. It codes for CASSPLVGGGAEETQYF. The chain is built from TRBV4-1 and TRBJ2-5; 9 positions match TRBD2. With 4 bases clipped from V and 3 bases from J, the junction kept 12 bases outside the gene matches. Germline CDR1 reads MGHRA; CDR2 reads YSYEKL. The CDR3 consists of 17 residues.

The V gene is TRBV6-5, the J gene TRBJ2-1, with D possibly being TRBD1 (5 bases). The germline V and J ends were trimmed by 4 bases and 5 bases, with 12 bases remaining between them. CDR1 and CDR2 (germline): MNHEY, SVGAGI. This CDR3 has 14 amino acids. The CDR3 loop reads CASSSPNRNNEQFF. The CDR3 region has the DNA TGTGCCAGCAGTTCCCCGAACAGGAACAATGAGCAGTTCTTC.

CDR3 in amino acids: CASQNSRGRGEYGYTF. The CDR3 nucleotides are TGTGCCAGCCAGAACTCTCGGGGACGGGGAGAGTATGGCTACACCTTC. The V and J genes are TRBV5-8 and TRBJ1-2; weak D call: TRBD1 (5 bases). V was cut by 7 bases and J by 5 bases, with 24 bases left in between. The CDR3 is made up of 16 amino acids. The germline CDR1 and CDR2 sequences are SGHTS and YDEGEE.